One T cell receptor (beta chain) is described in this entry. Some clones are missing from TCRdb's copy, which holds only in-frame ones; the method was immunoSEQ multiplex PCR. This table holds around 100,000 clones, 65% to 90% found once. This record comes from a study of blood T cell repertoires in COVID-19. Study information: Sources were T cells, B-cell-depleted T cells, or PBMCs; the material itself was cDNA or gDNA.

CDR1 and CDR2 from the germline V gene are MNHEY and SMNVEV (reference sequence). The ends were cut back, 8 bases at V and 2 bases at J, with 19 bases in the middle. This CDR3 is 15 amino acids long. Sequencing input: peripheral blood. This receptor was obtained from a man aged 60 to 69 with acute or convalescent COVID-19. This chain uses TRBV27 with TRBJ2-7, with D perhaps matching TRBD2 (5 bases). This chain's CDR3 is CASGDRRTAAYEQYF. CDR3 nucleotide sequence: TGTGCCAGCGGTGACCGAAGGACTGCGGCCTACGAGCAGTACTTC.